This section outlines one T cell receptor (beta chain) sequence together with its context. As yet, its antigen is unknown. PCR employed 60 Vbeta and 13 Jbeta primers. Authors' analysis steps: In a later analysis, 75 million to 85 million unique TCR beta chains included roughly 11 million shared by two or more donors. The assay was immunoSEQ multiplex PCR, and TCRdb's table has in-frame clones only and misses some. D and trimming were read from the DNA, whereas the V and J calls and clone size are those reported in that table. In all, the sample yields 100,000 to 150,000 clones. This CDR3 contains 16 residues. Trimming cost V 2 bases and J 2 bases; bases outside gene matches: 6. Germline loops: CDR1 SGHRS, CDR2 YFSETQ. The sample originates from a study of cytomegalovirus exposure and HLA in healthy donors. Across the whole study: From donors who were HLA-typed, an early data release held 70 million to 90 million unique TCRs.

General study points: Later work found most CMV-associated TCR beta chains apparently HLA-restricted.

This clonotype was obtained from a young man in good health and CMV-seronegative. The sequencing input was PBMCs. The genes are TRBV5-1 and TRBJ2-2; 7 bases are shared with TRBD2. This CDR3 is CASSLKSGVNTGELFF. The CDR3 DNA follows: TGCGCCAGCAGCTTAAAGAGCGGGGTTAACACCGGGGAGCTGTTTTTT.